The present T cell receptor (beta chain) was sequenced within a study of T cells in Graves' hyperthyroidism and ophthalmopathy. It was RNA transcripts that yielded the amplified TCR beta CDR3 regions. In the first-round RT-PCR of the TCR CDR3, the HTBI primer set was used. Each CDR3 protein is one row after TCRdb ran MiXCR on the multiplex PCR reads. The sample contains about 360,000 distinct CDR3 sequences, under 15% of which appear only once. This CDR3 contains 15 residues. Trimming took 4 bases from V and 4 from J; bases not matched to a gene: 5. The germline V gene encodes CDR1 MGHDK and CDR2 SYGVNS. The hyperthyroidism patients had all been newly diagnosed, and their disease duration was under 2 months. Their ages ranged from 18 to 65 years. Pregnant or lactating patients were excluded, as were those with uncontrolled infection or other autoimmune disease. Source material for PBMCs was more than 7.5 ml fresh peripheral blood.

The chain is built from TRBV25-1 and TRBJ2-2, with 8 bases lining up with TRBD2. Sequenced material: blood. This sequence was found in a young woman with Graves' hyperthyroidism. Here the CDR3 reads CASSGPGGPTGELFF. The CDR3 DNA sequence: TGTGCCAGCAGTGGTCCGGGAGGGCCCACCGGGGAGCTGTTTTTT.